The subject of this entry is one T cell receptor beta chain. The source of the sample is a study of blood T cell repertoires in COVID-19. About the study: The United States, Italy and Spain provided the acute and convalescent COVID-19 samples. The cDNA or gDNA used as material had been derived from T cells, B-cell-depleted T cells, or PBMCs.

In the source study's methods: Cell counts per sample came from amplifying reference gene primers. Profiling relied on immunoSEQ multiplex PCR, and the TCRdb table lists in-frame clones only, not all of them. V and J calls and clone size are as listed in that table; D and trimming were resolved from the DNA. Among 190,000 or so clones listed, about 90% were seen once. V was trimmed by 2 bases and J by 4 bases, leaving 20 bases between them. The length of the CDR3 is 18 residues. Germline lookup yields CDR1 LGHNA and CDR2 YSLEER. The source material was peripheral blood. The clonotype was recovered from a man between 50 and 59 years old with acute or convalescent COVID-19. The rearrangement uses TRBV4-3 and TRBJ2-2; D possibly corresponds to TRBD2 (5 bases). CDR3 region: CASSQIVGKGSTTGELFF. The CDR3 DNA is TGCGCCAGCAGCCAAATAGTCGGGAAGGGTTCGACCACCGGGGAGCTGTTTTTT.